This TCR beta chain stems from a study of blood T cell repertoires in COVID-19. Study background: Collection of acute and convalescent COVID-19 samples took place in the United States, Italy and Spain.

The CDR3 is 16 amino acids. Germline V gene data show CDR1 as MNHEY and CDR2 as SVGAGI. V gave up 0 bases and J gave up 3 bases; unmatched junction bases: 6. Profiled with immunoSEQ multiplex PCR; TCRdb holds only in-frame clones, not every one. The data hold roughly 260,000 clones, with under 90% observed a single time. Participants were aged roughly 18 to 90 years, lived in about 26 US areas, and enrolled virtually. Which cohort a participant joined came from the clinical history participants gave. Sequences were obtained from PBMCs or T cells enriched from blood (not recorded which). This sequence joins TRBV6-5 and TRBJ1-2; the match to TRBD1 covers 8 bases. The sequence was obtained from a woman in her 40s who had been exposed to COVID-19. As DNA, the CDR3 is TGTGCCAGCAGTTACTCGTTCACAGGGGGACACTATGGCTACACCTTC. Residues: CASSYSFTGGHYGYTF.